This TCR beta chain was profiled in a study of blood T cell repertoires in COVID-19. Study summary: Samples came from the United States, Italy and Spain, spanning acute and convalescent COVID-19. T cells, B-cell-depleted T cells, or PBMCs supplied cDNA or gDNA.

Methods used by the authors: Reference gene primer amplification gave nucleated cell count estimates. Measured with immunoSEQ multiplex PCR; TCRdb has only the in-frame clones, and not every one. V, J and clone size were drawn from that table, and D and trimming were deduced from the DNA. The data show under 300,000 clones, 85% to 90% seen once. A Seattle source enrolled patients during active infection and followed them longitudinally. This clone was picked up a small number of times. This CDR3 region has 14 residues. Trimming took off 8 bases at V and 0 bases at J, with 12 bases between the two ends. CDR1 is SNHLY, CDR2 FYNNEI, per germline.

The sequence was collected from a woman in her twenties or thirties with COVID-19, enrolled during active disease. This rearrangement joins TRBV2 to TRBJ2-3; the D gene is possibly TRBD1 (5 bases). Sample: peripheral blood. CDR3 nucleotide sequence: TGTGCCAGCGGAGACAGCGCTAGCACAGATACGCAGTATTTT. It specifies CASGDSASTDTQYF.